This T cell receptor (beta chain) comes out of a study of blood T cell repertoires in COVID-19. Study as a whole: T cells, B-cell-depleted T cells, or PBMCs supplied cDNA or gDNA.

The germline gives CDR1 SGHTS, CDR2 YDEGEE. Trimming took 1 base from V and 7 from J, leaving 12 bases between them. The CDR3 loop spans 14 amino acids. Original analysis: Reference gene primers were amplified, and this amplification served to estimate nucleated cell counts. Method: immunoSEQ multiplex PCR; TCRdb's copy keeps in-frame clones and lacks some. The DNA was the basis for D and trimming; V, J and clone size are from that table. The sample lists fewer than 350,000 clones, approximately 87% seen once, with approximately 12% in the top ten. While infection was still active, Seattle patients were enrolled and then followed longitudinally.

Sequencing was carried out using peripheral blood. This rearrangement joins TRBV5-8 to TRBJ1-5; no clear D. This receptor was taken from a woman in her thirties with COVID-19, enrolled during active disease. The CDR3 DNA reads as TGTGCCAGCAGCTTGATGCGGTACGGGCAGCCCCAGCATTTT. This translates into CASSLMRYGQPQHF. Supplemented by reference TRBV5-8 and TRBJ1-5, the full variable domain reads EAGVTQSPTHLIKTRGQQATLRCSPISGHTSVYWYQQALGLGLQFLLWYDEGEERNRGNFPPRFSGRQFPNYSSELNVNALELEDSALYLCASSLMRYGQPQHFGDGTRLSIL.